Listed here is a single T cell receptor beta chain. The antigen is unknown. This entry is derived from a study of T cell responses to AZD1222 COVID-19 vaccine. Study-level results: Baseline antibody screening turned up just a handful of seropositive AZD1222 recipients. In all cases, repertoires were sampled only after the peak T cell response. Clonal diversity was possibly underestimated, and white British individuals and females predominated among donors.

Only in-frame clones appear in the TCRdb table, and some are missing; sequencing was by immunoSEQ multiplex PCR. Of about 42,000 clones in the sample, 88% were seen once. Pooled together were second doses at about 4 or about 12 weeks. Sequences were derived from peripheral blood, sampled 28 days after the second AZD1222 dose. This sequence originates from an adult who received the AZD1222 COVID-19 vaccine.

CDR3 region: CASKGTSGSGADTQYF. CDR3 bases: TGTGCCAGCAAGGGGACTAGCGGGAGTGGGGCAGATACGCAGTATTTT. This chain uses TRBV19 with TRBJ2-3, with 14 bases fitting TRBD2. The CDR3 is 16 residues long. Germline CDR1 LNHDA, CDR2 SQIVND (reference sequence). After removal of 9 bases from V and 4 bases from J, the junction contained 9 bases not matched to a gene.